The 5 T cell receptor beta chains below all came from one sample that was sequenced in a study of T cells in Graves' hyperthyroidism and ophthalmopathy. TCR beta CDR3 sequences were amplified from RNA transcripts. TCR CDR3 underwent first-round RT-PCR with the HTBI primer set. TCRdb re-called the multiplex PCR reads through MiXCR, storing one row per CDR3 protein. This sample has fewer than 800,000 distinct CDR3 sequences; about 15% occur once, and the top ten carry approximately 8.4%. The sample was blood. The origin of the receptors is a man younger than 35 with Graves' hyperthyroidism.

V is TRBV5-1 and J is TRBJ1-2; 8 bases agree with TRBD1. The CDR3 has 14 amino acids. The ends lost 0 bases at V and 8 bases at J; junction bases unmatched: 6. Germline-derived CDR1 and CDR2 are SGHRS and YFSETQ. The CDR3 here is CASSLGPTGDGYTF. For the CDR3, the DNA is TGCGCCAGCAGCTTGGGCCCGACAGGGGACGGCTACACCTTC.

This clonotype was detected ten times or more. The CDR3 nucleotides are TGTGCCAGCAGCTTAGGGCAGGGGAGGGTCGAGCAGTACTTC. This translates into CASSLGQGRVEQYF. This rearrangement joins TRBV11-2 to TRBJ2-7, with TRBD2 as a possible D gene (7 bases). Germline assignment: CDR1 SGHAT and CDR2 FQNNGV. Trimming shortened V by 1 base and J by 6 bases, and 13 bases separated the two germline ends. The CDR3 loop spans 14 amino acids.

The gene calls are TRBV19 and TRBJ2-3; tentative D call: TRBD1 (6 bases). The J call could be wrong; TRBJ1-5 is a better fit for the DNA end. Germline values: CDR1 LNHDA, CDR2 SQIVND (reference sequence). The CDR3 loop spans 14 amino acids. CDR3 amino acids: CASSALYREDTQHF. The CDR3, as DNA: TGTGCCAGTAGTGCCCTTTACAGGGAAGATACGCAGCATTTT.

Many counts were recorded for this clonotype. This chain joins TRBV7-2 and TRBJ1-1; TRBD1 aligns across 9 bases. J lost 10 bases, V lost 0 bases, and 9 bases had no gene match. Germline CDR1 is SGHTA and CDR2 is FQGNSA. The CDR3 runs 15 residues. The CDR3 coding sequence is TGTGCCAGCAGCTTAGCGGGACAGGGTGGCCTCACAGCTTTCTTT. It codes for CASSLAGQGGLTAFF.

This clonotype was detected ten times or more. The chain recombines TRBV12-3 or TRBV12-4 with TRBJ1-5; D ambiguous. V was pared by 0 bases and J by 5 bases, with 11 bases between. The CDR3 extends over 15 amino acids. The CDR3 region has the DNA TGTGCCAGCAGTTTAGCAGAGTACCGTGATCAGCCCCAGCATTTT. It translates to CASSLAEYRDQPQHF.